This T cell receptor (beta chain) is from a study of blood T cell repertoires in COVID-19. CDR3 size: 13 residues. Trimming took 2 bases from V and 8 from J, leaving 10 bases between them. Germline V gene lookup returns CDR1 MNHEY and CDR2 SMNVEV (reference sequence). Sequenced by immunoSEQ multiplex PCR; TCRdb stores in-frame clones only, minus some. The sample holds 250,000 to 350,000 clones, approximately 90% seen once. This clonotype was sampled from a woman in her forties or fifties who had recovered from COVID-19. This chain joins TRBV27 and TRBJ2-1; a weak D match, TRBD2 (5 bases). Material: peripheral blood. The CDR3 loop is CASSLRGSDEQFF. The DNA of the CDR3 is TGTGCCAGCAGTTTACGGGGATCGGATGAGCAGTTCTTC.